Only a few counts were recorded for the clone carrying this TCR beta chain. RNA extraction was followed by reverse transcription into cDNA, which acted as the sequencing template. The method was immunoSEQ multiplex PCR; TCRdb's version includes in-frame clones alone and lacks a portion of them. This sample has 150,000 or so clones, with around 49% found just once. The sample originates from a study of CD8+ T cells in alopecia areata. About the study: For the treated group, dosing was oral tofacitinib at 5 to 10 mg twice daily.

With 4 bases clipped from V and 5 bases from J, the junction kept 14 bases outside the gene matches. This CDR3 is built from 15 residues. Germline-derived CDR1 and CDR2 are SQVTM and ANQGSEA. The gene calls are TRBV29-1 and TRBJ2-7; 7 bases map to TRBD1. This material consisted of CD8+ T cells sorted from blood, taken at week 0. This sequence originates from a human donor with alopecia areata. The CDR3 loop reads CSVGLPERTGDEQYF. Written as DNA, the CDR3 is TGCAGCGTTGGCCTACCCGAACGGACAGGTGACGAGCAGTACTTC.